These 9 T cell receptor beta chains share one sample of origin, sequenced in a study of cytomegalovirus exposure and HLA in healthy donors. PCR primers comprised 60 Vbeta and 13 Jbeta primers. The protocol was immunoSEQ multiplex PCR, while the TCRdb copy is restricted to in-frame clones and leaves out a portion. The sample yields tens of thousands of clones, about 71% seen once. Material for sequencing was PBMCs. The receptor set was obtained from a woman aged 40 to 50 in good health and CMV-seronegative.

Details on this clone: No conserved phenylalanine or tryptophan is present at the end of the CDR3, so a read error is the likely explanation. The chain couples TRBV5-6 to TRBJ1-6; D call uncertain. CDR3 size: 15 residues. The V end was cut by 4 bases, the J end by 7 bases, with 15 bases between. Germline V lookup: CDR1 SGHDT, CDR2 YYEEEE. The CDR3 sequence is CASSLPATPNSPLHL. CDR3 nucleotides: TGTGCCAGCAGCCTTCCGGCGACACCGAATTCACCCCTCCACCTT.

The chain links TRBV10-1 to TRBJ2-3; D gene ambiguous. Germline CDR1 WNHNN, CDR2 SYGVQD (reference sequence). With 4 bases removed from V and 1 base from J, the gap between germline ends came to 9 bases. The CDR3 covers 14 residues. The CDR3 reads CASSGAERTDTQYF. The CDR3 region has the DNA TGCGCCAGCAGTGGGGCAGAACGCACAGATACGCAGTATTTT.

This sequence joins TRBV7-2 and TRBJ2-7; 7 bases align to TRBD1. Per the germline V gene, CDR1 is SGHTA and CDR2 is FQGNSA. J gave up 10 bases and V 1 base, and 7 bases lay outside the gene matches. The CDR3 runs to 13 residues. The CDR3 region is CASSLGQGVDQYF. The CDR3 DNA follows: TGTGCCAGCAGCTTAGGGCAGGGGGTGGATCAGTACTTC.

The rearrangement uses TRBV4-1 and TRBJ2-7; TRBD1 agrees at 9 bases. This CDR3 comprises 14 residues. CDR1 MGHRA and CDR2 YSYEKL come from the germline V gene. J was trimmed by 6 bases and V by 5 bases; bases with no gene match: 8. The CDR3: CASSSPGQGFEQYF. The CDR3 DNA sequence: TGCGCCAGCAGCTCACCGGGACAGGGCTTCGAGCAGTACTTC.

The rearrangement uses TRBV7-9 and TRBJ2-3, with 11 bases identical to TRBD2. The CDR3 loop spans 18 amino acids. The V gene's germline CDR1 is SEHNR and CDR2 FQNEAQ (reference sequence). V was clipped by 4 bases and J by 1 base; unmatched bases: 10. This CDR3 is CASSSRDGLAGGTDTQYF. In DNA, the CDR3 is TGTGCCAGCAGCTCCCGGGACGGACTAGCGGGCGGCACAGATACGCAGTATTTT.

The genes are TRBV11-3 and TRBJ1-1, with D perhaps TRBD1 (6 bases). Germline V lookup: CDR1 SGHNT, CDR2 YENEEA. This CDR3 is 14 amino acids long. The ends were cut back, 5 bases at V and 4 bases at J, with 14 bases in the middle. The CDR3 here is CASSVTGLTTEAFF. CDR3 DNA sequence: TGTGCCAGCAGCGTTACAGGGTTGACCACTGAAGCTTTCTTT.

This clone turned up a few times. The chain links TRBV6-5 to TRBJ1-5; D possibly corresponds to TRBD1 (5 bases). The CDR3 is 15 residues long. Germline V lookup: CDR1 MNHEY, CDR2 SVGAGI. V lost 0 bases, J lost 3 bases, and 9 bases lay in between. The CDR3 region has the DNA TGTGCCAGCAGTTACTCGCGGGGCGACAATCAGCCCCAGCATTTT. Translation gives CASSYSRGDNQPQHF.

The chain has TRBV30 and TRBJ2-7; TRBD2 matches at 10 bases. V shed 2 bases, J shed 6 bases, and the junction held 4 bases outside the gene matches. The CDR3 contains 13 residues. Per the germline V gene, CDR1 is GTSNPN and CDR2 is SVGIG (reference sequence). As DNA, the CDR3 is TGTGCCTGGAGTAGCGGGAGGGCCTCCGAGCAGTACTTC. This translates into CAWSSGRASEQYF.

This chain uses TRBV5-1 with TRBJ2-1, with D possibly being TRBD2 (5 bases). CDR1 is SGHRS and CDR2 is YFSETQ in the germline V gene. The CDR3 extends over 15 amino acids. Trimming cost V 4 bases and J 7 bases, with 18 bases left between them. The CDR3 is CASSLTAGRKNEQFF. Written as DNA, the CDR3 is TGCGCCAGCAGCCTCACCGCGGGCAGAAAAAATGAGCAGTTCTTC.